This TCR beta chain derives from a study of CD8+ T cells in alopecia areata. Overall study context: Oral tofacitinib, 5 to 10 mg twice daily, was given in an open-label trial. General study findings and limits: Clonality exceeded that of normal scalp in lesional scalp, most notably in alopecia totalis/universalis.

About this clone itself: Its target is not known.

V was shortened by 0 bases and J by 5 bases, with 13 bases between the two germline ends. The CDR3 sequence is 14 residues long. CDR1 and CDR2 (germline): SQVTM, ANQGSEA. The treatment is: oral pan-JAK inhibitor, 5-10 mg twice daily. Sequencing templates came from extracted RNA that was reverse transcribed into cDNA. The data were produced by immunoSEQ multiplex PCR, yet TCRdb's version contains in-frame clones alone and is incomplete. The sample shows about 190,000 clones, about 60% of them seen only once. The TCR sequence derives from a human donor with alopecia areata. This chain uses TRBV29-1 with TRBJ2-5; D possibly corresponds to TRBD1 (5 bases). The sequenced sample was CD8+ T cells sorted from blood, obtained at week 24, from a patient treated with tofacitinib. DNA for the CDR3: TGCAGCGTTGAAGACCCGTCTCAGGGCGAGACCCAGTACTTC. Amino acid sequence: CSVEDPSQGETQYF.